A single sample gave rise to the 20 T cell receptor beta chains below, sequenced in a study of identifying expanded T cells in peripheral blood. This table comes from immunoSEQ multiplex PCR, and its TCRdb copy is limited to in-frame clones, with some not included. The data contain roughly 75,000 clones, roughly 90% of them singletons. Sequencing used blood. The receptors come from a person aged 18-70 years in good health.

The rearrangement joins TRBV19 to TRBJ2-1, with D possibly being TRBD2 (5 bases). The CDR3 is made up of 17 amino acids. Germline V gene sequence: CDR1 LNHDA, CDR2 SQIVND (reference sequence). V lost 2 bases, J lost 6 bases, and 20 bases lay in between. CDR3 amino acids: CASSIRGFDYLFNEQFF. Written as DNA, the CDR3 is TGTGCCAGTAGTATAAGAGGCTTTGACTACCTATTCAATGAGCAGTTCTTC.

This chain joins TRBV5-1 and TRBJ1-1; TRBD1 aligns across 8 bases. V lost 4 bases to trimming and J lost 0 bases; unmatched junction nucleotides: 5. The germline V gene encodes CDR1 SGHRS and CDR2 YFSETQ. The length of the CDR3 is 15 residues. The CDR3 nucleotides are TGCGCCAGCAGCACGACAGGGGCGTTGAACACTGAAGCTTTCTTT. Translated: CASSTTGALNTEAFF.

The chain recombines TRBV4-2 with TRBJ1-5, with unresolved D. CDR1 and CDR2 (germline): LGHNA, YNFKEQ. The germline V and J ends were trimmed by 0 bases and 4 bases, with 4 bases remaining between them. The CDR3 runs to 13 residues. DNA of the CDR3: TGTGCCAGCAGCCAAGATAGGAATCAGCCCCAGCATTTT. Protein product: CASSQDRNQPQHF.

V gene TRBV27 combines with J gene TRBJ2-3, with D perhaps matching TRBD1 (5 bases). CDR3 length: 14 amino acids. V was clipped by 4 bases and J by 4 bases, with 12 bases between them. Germline assignment: CDR1 MNHEY and CDR2 SMNVEV (reference sequence). The CDR3 loop is CASSYQGRADTQYF. In DNA form, the CDR3 reads TGTGCCAGCAGTTACCAGGGCCGGGCAGATACGCAGTATTTT.

V usage is TRBV18 and J usage is TRBJ2-7; D is undetermined. The V gene's germline CDR1 is KGHSH and CDR2 LQKENI. V dropped 2 bases and J dropped 0 bases, with 11 bases sitting between them. The CDR3 consists of 15 residues. CDR3 loop: CASSPLERDSYEQYF. The CDR3 nucleotides read TGTGCCAGCTCACCATTGGAGCGCGACTCCTACGAGCAGTACTTC.

The CDR3 DNA sequence: TGCAGCGTTGTCCGGCAGGTTTACACAGATACGCAGTATTTT. Translated: CSVVRQVYTDTQYF. This sequence joins TRBV29-1 and TRBJ2-3; D is unclear. This CDR3 comprises 14 residues. From germline, CDR1 is SQVTM and CDR2 ANQGSEA. V was trimmed by 4 bases and J by 2 bases, leaving 13 bases between them.

The rearrangement uses TRBV6-5 and TRBJ2-4, with D unclear. Trimming removed 2 bases from V and 9 bases from J, with 11 bases in between. From germline, CDR1 is MNHEY and CDR2 SVGAGI. The CDR3 length is 13 residues. Here the CDR3 reads CASSYQTHGIQYF. The CDR3 DNA reads as TGTGCCAGCAGTTACCAGACGCACGGCATTCAGTACTTC.

The chain links TRBV4-2 to TRBJ2-3, with 10 bases that match TRBD2. The CDR3 runs to 16 residues. The germline V gene has CDR1 LGHNA and CDR2 YNFKEQ. V lost 7 bases and J lost 2; bases outside the gene matches: 9. CDR3 in amino acids: CASKIGLAETTDTQYF. The DNA of the CDR3 is TGTGCCAGCAAAATTGGACTAGCGGAGACCACAGATACGCAGTATTTT.

This clone was detected once. The rearrangement joins TRBV7-2 to TRBJ2-7; 7 bases agree with TRBD2. Losses at the gene ends were 9 bases for V and 5 bases for J; bases not matched to a gene: 10. The CDR3 loop spans 13 amino acids. In germline, CDR1 is SGHTA, CDR2 FQGNSA. Here the CDR3 reads CASTRTSAHEQYF. The CDR3, as DNA: TGTGCCAGTACGAGGACTAGTGCCCACGAGCAGTACTTC.

The CDR3 sequence is CASSPGVETQYF. The CDR3 DNA is TGTGCCAGCAGCCCAGGGGTGGAGACCCAGTACTTC. The chain carries TRBV6-5 and TRBJ2-5, with D maybe TRBD1 (6 bases). This CDR3 has 12 residues. V gave up 6 bases and J gave up 5 bases, with 10 bases separating them. Germline V gene lookup returns CDR1 MNHEY and CDR2 SVGAGI.

This chain uses TRBV5-4 with TRBJ2-5, with a tentative D call TRBD1 (6 bases). With 0 bases removed from V and 5 bases from J, the gap between germline ends came to 8 bases. This CDR3 has 13 residues. Germline CDR1 is SGHNT and CDR2 is YYREEE (reference sequence). The CDR3 DNA sequence: TGTGCCAGCAGCTTGGGGGGGCTGGAGACCCAGTACTTC. Amino acids: CASSLGGLETQYF.

A few counts support this clone. The V call is TRBV5-8, the J call TRBJ1-6; D possibly corresponds to TRBD1 (6 bases). The germline V gene encodes CDR1 SGHTS and CDR2 YDEGEE. The CDR3 extends over 15 amino acids. Trimming removed 3 bases from V and 9 bases from J, with 16 bases in between. The CDR3 DNA sequence: TGTGCCAGCAGCTCCCGGAAGGGGGAGGTTTCACCCCTCCACTTT. It yields the protein CASSSRKGEVSPLHF.

The J gene is TRBJ1-1, the V gene TRBV29-1; 11 nucleotides line up with TRBD1. CDR3 length: 15 residues. V was clipped by 4 bases and J by 4 bases; unmatched bases: 8. Germline loops: CDR1 SQVTM, CDR2 ANQGSEA. The CDR3: CSVVGQGARGTEAFF. CDR3 DNA: TGCAGCGTTGTTGGACAGGGGGCGCGAGGCACTGAAGCTTTCTTT. Full variable domain (outside the CDR3, taken from reference TRBV29-1 and TRBJ1-1): SAVISQKPSRDICQRGTSLTIQCQVDSQVTMMFWYRQQPGQSLTLIATANQGSEATYESGFVIDKFPISRPNLTFSTLTVSNMSPEDSSIYLCSVVGQGARGTEAFFGQGTRLTVV.

The chain joins TRBV29-1 to TRBJ2-3; D might be TRBD1 (5 bases). The CDR3 has 14 amino acids. CDR1 and CDR2 from the germline V gene are SQVTM and ANQGSEA. Trimming cost V 4 bases and J 0 bases, with 11 bases left between them. CDR3 sequence reads: CSVVRVRSTDTQYF. The CDR3 DNA reads TGCAGCGTTGTCAGGGTTAGAAGCACAGATACGCAGTATTTT.

The rearrangement uses TRBV7-3 and TRBJ2-2; no reliable D call. Trimming shortened V by 2 bases and J by 0 bases, and 4 bases separated the two germline ends. CDR1 SGHTA and CDR2 FQGTGA come from the germline V gene. The CDR3 is 14 amino acids. The CDR3 here is CASSLGTNTGELFF. CDR3 nucleotides: TGTGCCAGCAGCTTAGGAACGAACACCGGGGAGCTGTTTTTT.

The chain joins TRBV28 to TRBJ1-4, with 8 nucleotides matching TRBD1. Germline values: CDR1 MDHEN, CDR2 SYDVKM. This CDR3 contains 15 residues. With 5 bases clipped from V and 7 bases from J, the junction kept 9 bases outside the gene matches. CDR3 DNA sequence: TGTGCCAGCAGTCGCTCCGGGACAGGAGGTGAAAAACTGTTTTTT. This codes for CASSRSGTGGEKLFF.

The chain combines TRBV9 with TRBJ1-4; D unresolved. The CDR3 is 13 residues long. V was shortened by 0 bases and J by 6 bases, with 6 bases between the two germline ends. Germline CDR1 SGDLS, CDR2 YYNGEE. The CDR3 reads CASSVAGDEKLFF. The CDR3 DNA reads TGTGCCAGCAGCGTAGCTGGAGATGAAAAACTGTTTTTT.

The chain recombines TRBV19 with TRBJ1-4; tentatively, D is TRBD1 (6 bases). Germline values: CDR1 LNHDA, CDR2 SQIVND (reference sequence). Trimming removed 4 bases at V and 0 bases at J, with 12 bases between. CDR3 size: 16 residues. CDR3 DNA: TGTGCCAGTAGTACCGGACAGCCTGCAACTAATGAAAAACTGTTTTTT. It is translated as CASSTGQPATNEKLFF.

The V gene is TRBV7-2, the J gene TRBJ2-7; no clear D gene. V lost 2 bases, J lost 2 bases, and 13 bases lay in between. The CDR3 spans 15 residues. Germline V gene data show CDR1 as SGHTA and CDR2 as FQGNSA. The CDR3 region is CASSLKPGSTYEQYF. DNA for the CDR3: TGTGCCAGCAGCTTAAAACCAGGATCCACCTACGAGCAGTACTTC.

The rearrangement uses TRBV9 and TRBJ1-4; D unclear. V was pared by 0 bases and J by 8 bases, with 17 bases between. CDR1 is SGDLS and CDR2 is YYNGEE in the germline V gene. CDR3 length: 16 residues. CDR3 nucleotides: TGTGCCAGCAGCGTAGGGCAGTGGGAGGCCGACGAAAAACTGTTTTTT. This translates into CASSVGQWEADEKLFF.